This T cell receptor beta chain is drawn from a study of cytomegalovirus exposure and HLA in healthy donors. With respect to this clone: Its antigen is currently unknown.

Study-level findings and limits: In a later analysis, a genetic analysis reported fewer productive-TCR N-insertions in an Asian-associated ancestry cluster than the cohort average. Analysis was carried out at a later point, and it linked a missense DCLRE1C variant to TCR beta V- and J-gene trimming.

Primers included in the PCR were 60 Vbeta and 13 Jbeta primers. Sequencing was performed with immunoSEQ multiplex PCR; in TCRdb, only in-frame clones are kept and a portion is missing. The table records around 150,000 clones, 75% to 80% of them present only once. The CDR3 totals 18 residues. Trimming removed 0 bases at V and 0 bases at J, with 15 bases between. CDR1 LNHNV and CDR2 YYDKDF come from the germline V gene (reference sequence). The origin of this receptor is a woman aged 25 to 45 in good health and CMV-seronegative. The chain has TRBV15 and TRBJ1-3, with a weak D call TRBD1 (5 bases). Source material: PBMCs. This CDR3 reads CATSRDPGGIGSGNTIYF. CDR3 bases: TGTGCCACCAGCAGAGATCCGGGGGGAATCGGCTCTGGAAACACCATATATTTT.